One T cell receptor (beta chain) is described in this entry. Other DNA sequences in the sample encode the same CDR3. The entry originates in a study of shared clonotypes between healthy human individuals. Sequencing used immunoSEQ multiplex PCR; TCRdb keeps in-frame clones, though not all of them. The table records about 2,500,000 clones, more than 90% of them present only once. The donors, healthy adults who were HIV-negative, had experienced no recent acute infections or vaccinations. Specimen: naive CD4+ T cells sorted from blood. Subset described: CD45RA+ positively selected. The clonotype was recovered from a young man in good health.

In DNA, the CDR3 is TGTGCCAGCAGTTACTCCGGCTCTGGGGCCAACGTCCTGACTTTC. As protein: CASSYSGSGANVLTF. The V gene is TRBV6-6, the J gene TRBJ2-6; D remains ambiguous. Trimming removed 0 bases from V and 0 bases from J, with 3 bases in between. This CDR3 contains 15 residues. Germline loops: CDR1 MNHNY, CDR2 SVGAGI (reference sequence).